The sequence of this TCR beta chain was determined in a study of T cell responses to AZD1222 COVID-19 vaccine. The table came from immunoSEQ multiplex PCR; TCRdb's copy has only in-frame clones and leaves some out. The sample includes some 120,000 clones, about 89% seen only once; the top ten take about 5.2%. This clone occurred once. The J segment lost 2 bases and the V segment lost 3 bases, leaving 4 bases of the junction unmatched. Germline lookup yields CDR1 WSHSY and CDR2 SAAADI. The CDR3 extends over 16 amino acids. The chain employs TRBV10-2 and TRBJ2-6, with 7 bases identical to TRBD1. Sequencing was performed on peripheral blood, taken on day 0 of AZD1222 vaccination. The TCR comes from an adult in good health. CDR3 nucleotide sequence: TGCGCCAGCAGTGACCCTGGACAGGCTGGGGCCAACGTCCTGACTTTC. Translated, it gives CASSDPGQAGANVLTF.